The present TCR beta chain was sequenced within a study of shared T cell receptors in the human thymus. Libraries were prepared by immunoSEQ multiplex PCR; TCRdb keeps only in-frame clonotypes and omits some of them. In the table there are some 760,000 clones, approximately 85% of which are singletons. V was shortened by 2 bases and J by 1 base, with 14 bases between the two germline ends. CDR1 and CDR2 from the germline V gene are MNHEY and SMNVEV (reference sequence). CDR3 length: 16 residues. Separately, the same data were catalogued under a study of human thymus T cells. From that paper: Resections that were taken during corrective heart surgery supplied the thymus tissue. The authors found apparently biased V and J gene usage in thymic and blood repertoires. Unrelated individuals reportedly shared highly overlapping thymic TCR repertoires.

Sequenced sample: thymocytes. The genes are TRBV27 and TRBJ1-1; D call uncertain. The sequence derives from a girl younger than two with a congenital heart defect. The CDR3 DNA is TGTGCCAGCAGTTTAAAGACAAATCTGGGGAACACTGAAGCTTTCTTT. Translated: CASSLKTNLGNTEAFF.